This T cell receptor beta chain was sequenced for a study of technical replicates of blood from several donors (dated by TCRdb to 2016 to 2017). For this clone: The specificity of this receptor is unknown. Base qualities were left out, and no much larger clone turns up one base away.

Spanning cysteine to phenylalanine, the CDR3 consists of 13 amino acids. CDR3 DNA only is kept here, 39 bases in frame from base 1. V ends up 4 bases short and J 5 bases short, with an unmatched junction base count of 4. Looking up the germline V gene yields CDR1 ENHRY and CDR2 SYGVKD. Library preparation employed the immunoSEQ multiplex PCR assay. TCRdb carries this immuneACCESS record with in-frame sequences only. Its versions omit some clonotypes, under half of them owing to an unresolved V gene in the studies checked, with the rest unexplained. The sample yields roughly 87,000 clones; 90% to 95% were counted once. 0.3% to 0.45% of the sample is taken by the ten largest.

The source of this sequence is a human donor in good health. Sequenced: T cells isolated from PBMCs. The V and J genes are TRBV10-3 and TRBJ2-5; 7 nucleotides in the junction match TRBD1. The nucleotide sequence reads as follows: TGTGCCATCAGTGCGGGACAGTACGAGACCCAGTACTTC. Its protein product is CAISAGQYETQYF.